These 7 T cell receptor beta chains came from one sample sequenced in a study of T cell responses to AZD1222 COVID-19 vaccine. Sequencing used immunoSEQ multiplex PCR; TCRdb keeps in-frame clones, though not all of them. The repertoire holds approximately 100,000 clones, approximately 89% seen once, with roughly 20% in the top ten. Material: peripheral blood, obtained on day 0 of AZD1222 vaccination. These receptor sequences come from an adult in good health.

The chain combines TRBV7-9 with TRBJ2-7; no clear D. The CDR3 runs 14 residues. Germline-derived CDR1 and CDR2 are SEHNR and FQNEAQ (reference sequence). Trimming removed 5 bases from V and 0 bases from J, with 11 bases in between. As DNA, the CDR3 is TGTGCCAGCAGCCAAGACAAGAGCTCCTACGAGCAGTACTTC. This codes for CASSQDKSSYEQYF.

The V call is TRBV18, the J call TRBJ2-5; tentative D call: TRBD1 (6 bases). Trimming left V 4 bases short and J 5 bases short, with 8 bases between. CDR1 and CDR2 (germline): KGHSH, LQKENI. This CDR3 region has 12 residues. DNA for the CDR3: TGTGCCAGCTCACGTAGGGGGGAGACCCAGTACTTC. This translates into CASSRRGETQYF.

A note on this clone: Other DNA sequences of this sample code for an identical CDR3. The chain is built from TRBV10-3 and TRBJ2-3, with D tentatively TRBD1 (6 bases). CDR3 size: 14 residues. CDR1 and CDR2 from the germline V gene are ENHRY and SYGVKD. Trimming left V 6 bases short and J 0 bases short, with 10 bases between. The CDR3: CAIRTDSSTDTQYF. The CDR3 coding sequence is TGTGCCATCAGGACGGACAGTAGCACAGATACGCAGTATTTT.

The J gene is TRBJ2-3, the V gene TRBV4-1, with TRBD1 matching over 12 bases. The CDR3 has 20 amino acids. Trimming at V came to 2 bases and at J to 8 bases, leaving 20 bases not matched to a gene. The V gene's germline CDR1 is MGHRA and CDR2 YSYEKL. The CDR3 sequence: CASSQSGGTGGLSRSGTQYF. The CDR3 DNA reads TGCGCCAGCAGCCAATCGGGTGGGACAGGGGGCCTCAGCCGATCGGGTACGCAGTATTTT.

The chain uses TRBV15 and TRBJ2-1, with D maybe TRBD1 (6 bases). The CDR3 is 17 amino acids. In germline, CDR1 is LNHNV, CDR2 YYDKDF (reference sequence). V dropped 5 bases and J dropped 0 bases, with 17 bases sitting between them. CDR3 nucleotide sequence: TGTGCCACCAGCTTTCTAGTGGGGGCTAGCTCCTACAATGAGCAGTTCTTC. Amino acids: CATSFLVGASSYNEQFF.

The chain recombines TRBV10-1 with TRBJ1-1; D remains ambiguous. With 2 bases removed from V and 5 bases from J, the gap between germline ends came to 15 bases. This CDR3 is built from 15 residues. The germline V gene has CDR1 WNHNN and CDR2 SYGVQD (reference sequence). CDR3 nucleotide sequence: TGCGCCAGCAGTGAGCTACCGCTGATGGATACTGAAGCTTTCTTT. Translating it yields CASSELPLMDTEAFF.

This chain joins TRBV5-6 and TRBJ2-3, with no clear D. CDR1 and CDR2 from the germline V gene are SGHDT and YYEEEE. The V gene lost 0 bases and the J gene lost 2 bases, with 7 bases spanning the gap. The length of the CDR3 is 14 residues. The CDR3 sequence is CASSLEQYTDTQYF. For the CDR3, the DNA is TGTGCCAGCAGCTTGGAACAATACACAGATACGCAGTATTTT.